The next 22 T cell receptor beta chains were all read from a single sample in a study of cytomegalovirus exposure and HLA in healthy donors. Sequencing used immunoSEQ multiplex PCR; TCRdb keeps in-frame clones, though not all of them. The profile covers 150,000 to 200,000 clones, with roughly nine tenths appearing a single time and about 9.4% taken by the ten largest. The sequenced sample was PBMCs. The receptor set was obtained from a woman aged 18 to 35 in good health and CMV-seropositive.

The chain links TRBV5-4 to TRBJ2-3; D perhaps matches TRBD1 (6 bases). The V and J ends lost 6 bases and 1 base respectively, with 9 bases between them. This CDR3 comprises 13 residues. Looked up from germline, CDR1 is SGHNT and CDR2 is YYREEE (reference sequence). CDR3 region: CASNRAGTDTQYF. The CDR3 DNA follows: TGTGCCAGCAACAGGGCCGGCACAGATACGCAGTATTTT.

This chain joins TRBV7-8 and TRBJ1-3; D unresolved. The CDR3 totals 12 residues. Germline V gene lookup returns CDR1 SGHVS and CDR2 FQNEAQ. V lost 7 bases to trimming and J lost 1 base, with 5 bases between them. The CDR3 loop is CASMESGNTIYF. CDR3 nucleotides: TGTGCCAGCATGGAGTCTGGAAACACCATATATTTT.

The chain recombines TRBV5-1 with TRBJ2-5; D is undetermined. In germline, CDR1 is SGHRS, CDR2 YFSETQ. Trimming removed 2 bases from V and 4 bases from J, with 12 bases in between. The CDR3 extends over 14 amino acids. As DNA, the CDR3 is TGCGCCAGCAGCTTACCCAATCAGCGAGAGACCCAGTACTTC. Protein: CASSLPNQRETQYF.

The chain couples TRBV5-1 to TRBJ2-3; 13 nucleotides align to TRBD2. Germline V gene sequence: CDR1 SGHRS, CDR2 YFSETQ. Trimming removed 4 bases from V and 4 bases from J; junction bases left unmatched: 12. This CDR3 comprises 18 residues. Here the CDR3 reads CASSPRPGLAGVADTQYF. The CDR3 DNA sequence: TGCGCCAGCAGCCCCAGACCCGGACTAGCGGGAGTTGCAGATACGCAGTATTTT.

The rearrangement joins TRBV7-8 to TRBJ2-7; D is possibly TRBD2 (5 bases). Germline CDR1 and CDR2: SGHVS and FQNEAQ. This CDR3 has 13 amino acids. Trimming removed 0 bases at V and 6 bases at J, with 9 bases between. CDR3 DNA: TGTGCCAGCAGCTTAGCGGGAGAGTTCGAGCAGTACTTC. Its translation is CASSLAGEFEQYF.

This clone was seen just once. CDR3 DNA: TGTGCCAGCAGGGGACTAGCGGGAGCTCGAGATACGCAGTATTTT. Its protein is CASRGLAGARDTQYF. This sequence joins TRBV27 and TRBJ2-3; 14 positions match TRBD2. V was clipped by 6 bases and J by 5 bases; unmatched bases: 4. Germline lookup yields CDR1 MNHEY and CDR2 SMNVEV (reference sequence). This CDR3 spans 15 amino acids.

The chain combines TRBV6-5 with TRBJ1-4, with a weak D call TRBD1 (5 bases). Germline CDR1 MNHEY, CDR2 SVGAGI. This CDR3 is built from 15 residues. V was cut by 5 bases and J by 7 bases, with 17 bases left in between. For the CDR3, the DNA is TGTGCCAGCAGTACTCTCAGGGAAAGTGTTGAAAAACTGTTTTTT. It codes for CASSTLRESVEKLFF.

The chain combines TRBV7-2 with TRBJ2-7, with 9 bases identical to TRBD2. Germline V gene data show CDR1 as SGHTA and CDR2 as FQGNSA. There are 17 residues in the CDR3. J was trimmed by 2 bases and V by 5 bases; bases with no gene match: 13. CDR3 DNA: TGTGCCAGCAGCCTAGAGGGCGGGAGGGCAAAGCCCTACGAGCAGTACTTC. Its translation: CASSLEGGRAKPYEQYF.

As DNA, the CDR3 is TGTGCCAGCAGCCCATCGACTAGCGGAAATTCCTACGAGCAGTACTTC. This gives the protein CASSPSTSGNSYEQYF. The rearrangement uses TRBV5-6 and TRBJ2-7, with 9 positions matching TRBD2. Germline V gives CDR1 SGHDT, CDR2 YYEEEE. The CDR3 is made up of 16 amino acids. After removal of 4 bases from V and 1 base from J, the junction contained 9 bases not matched to a gene. Variable domain in full (rest from reference TRBV5-6 and TRBJ2-7): DAGVTQSPTHLIKTRGQQVTLRCSPKSGHDTVSWYQQALGQGPQFIFQYYEEEERQRGNFPDRFSGHQFPNYSSELNVNALLLGDSALYLCASSPSTSGNSYEQYFGPGTRLTVT.

The CDR3 sequence: CASSKLTSGSYNEQFF. Written as DNA, the CDR3 is TGTGCCAGCAGTAAGCTTACTAGCGGGAGCTACAATGAGCAGTTCTTC. The chain couples TRBV6-6 to TRBJ2-1; TRBD2 agrees at 11 bases. Germline CDR1 MNHNY, CDR2 SVGAGI (reference sequence). The CDR3 consists of 16 residues. V shed 5 bases, J shed 3 bases, and the junction held 6 bases outside the gene matches.

The chain couples TRBV18 to TRBJ1-5; perhaps TRBD1 as D (6 bases). The CDR3 runs 14 residues. From germline, CDR1 is KGHSH and CDR2 LQKENI. Deletions cut 3 bases from V and 4 bases from J, with 10 bases between. The CDR3 sequence: CASSPVGGNQPQHF. DNA for the CDR3: TGTGCCAGCTCACCGGTAGGGGGAAATCAGCCCCAGCATTTT.

The chain joins TRBV4-2 to TRBJ2-7, with 9 bases fitting TRBD2. The trim removed 1 base at V and 5 bases at J, leaving 12 bases unmatched. CDR3 length equals 17 residues. Looked up from germline, CDR1 is LGHNA and CDR2 is YNFKEQ. The DNA of the CDR3 is TGTGCCAGCAGCCAAGGTTTTGTGGCTAGCGGGAAGAACGAGCAGTACTTC. Its translation is CASSQGFVASGKNEQYF.

The chain is built from TRBV5-5 and TRBJ2-1; 12 bases match TRBD2. The germline V gene encodes CDR1 SGHKS and CDR2 YYEKEE (reference sequence). Trimming took 0 bases from V and 11 from J; bases not matched to a gene: 9. CDR3 length: 16 amino acids. This CDR3 reads CASSLAGLAGGSKQFF. In DNA, the CDR3 is TGTGCCAGCAGCTTGGCGGGACTAGCGGGCGGGAGTAAGCAGTTCTTC.

V usage is TRBV10-2 and J usage is TRBJ2-3; 9 bases fit TRBD2. Germline V CDR1 and CDR2: WSHSY, SAAADI. V lost 6 bases to trimming and J lost 5 bases; unmatched junction nucleotides: 12. This CDR3 is 16 amino acids long. The chain's CDR3 is CASRPLAGGPGDTQYF. Here the CDR3 DNA reads TGCGCCAGCAGGCCCCTGGCGGGAGGGCCTGGAGATACGCAGTATTTT.

The chain has TRBV28 and TRBJ1-4; a possible D gene is TRBD1 (6 bases). Trimming stripped 5 bases from V and 4 bases from J, with 11 bases between. The CDR3 length is 14 residues. CDR1 is MDHEN, CDR2 SYDVKM, per germline. CDR3 DNA: TGTGCCAGCAGTCCCCGGACAGTTAATGAAAAACTGTTTTTT. It translates to CASSPRTVNEKLFF.

The chain joins TRBV5-1 to TRBJ2-1, with 15 positions matching TRBD2. J was trimmed by 9 bases and V by 0 bases; bases with no gene match: 4. The CDR3 totals 16 residues. Germline-derived CDR1 and CDR2 are SGHRS and YFSETQ. The CDR3 loop reads CASSLAPGLAGGEQFF. The CDR3 DNA sequence: TGCGCCAGCAGCTTGGCCCCGGGACTAGCGGGAGGTGAGCAGTTCTTC.

This sequence joins TRBV11-2 and TRBJ1-2, with D tentatively TRBD1 (5 bases). The CDR3 consists of 16 residues. Germline-derived CDR1 and CDR2 are SGHAT and FQNNGV. Trimming removed 5 bases at V and 4 bases at J, with 20 bases between. As DNA, the CDR3 is TGTGCCAGCAGCCCTAGTGGGGGGGTGAGGGGCTATGGCTACACCTTC. Its translation is CASSPSGGVRGYGYTF.

The rearrangement joins TRBV5-1 to TRBJ2-7; 10 nucleotides align to TRBD1. Unmatched junction bases numbered 7, after V lost 8 bases and J lost 5 bases. Germline V gene sequence: CDR1 SGHRS, CDR2 YFSETQ. The CDR3 is 13 residues long. The CDR3 DNA follows: TGCGCCAGTAGGGAGACAGGGGGCGACGAGCAGTACTTC. Protein sequence: CASRETGGDEQYF.

The chain employs TRBV6-5 and TRBJ1-4; no firm D call. V shed 6 bases and J shed 6 bases, with 11 bases lying between them. This CDR3 is built from 13 residues. Looked up from germline, CDR1 is MNHEY and CDR2 is SVGAGI. For the CDR3, the DNA is TGTGCCAGCAGGGCGGGAGGCGATGAAAAACTGTTTTTT. Its translation: CASRAGGDEKLFF.

The genes are TRBV13 and TRBJ1-3; unclear D gene. The CDR3 length is 13 residues. Trimming took 8 bases from V and 0 from J, leaving 8 bases between them. The V gene's germline CDR1 is PRHDT and CDR2 FYEKMQ (reference sequence). CDR3 coding DNA: TGTGCCAGCGGAGCTCTCTCTGGAAACACCATATATTTT. Encoded protein: CASGALSGNTIYF.

This sequence joins TRBV5-6 and TRBJ2-3; D not certain. The CDR3 contains 14 residues. Germline-derived CDR1 and CDR2 are SGHDT and YYEEEE. Trimming removed 0 bases from V and 4 bases from J, with 9 bases in between. CDR3 residues: CASSLGGKSDTQYF. CDR3 nucleotides: TGTGCCAGCAGCTTGGGTGGCAAATCAGATACGCAGTATTTT.

V is TRBV7-9 and J is TRBJ2-2, with TRBD1 identical over 7 bases. The V gene end was trimmed by 1 base and the J gene end by 4 bases; junction bases not matched to a gene: 0. CDR1 and CDR2 (germline): SEHNR, FQNEAQ (reference sequence). The CDR3 has 14 amino acids. The CDR3 DNA sequence: TGTGCCAGCAGCTTAGGGGACAGCACCGGGGAGCTGTTTTTT. This encodes CASSLGDSTGELFF.